This T cell receptor (beta chain) was sequenced in a study of blood T cells in healthy people across ages. The study's findings and limits: Unknown CMV status may confound age-related changes in expanded clones.

It was with a sample-barcoded 5' primer and a J-beta primer mix that a second PCR of roughly 7 to 12 cycles was run. TCRdb used MiXCR to reprocess the 5' RACE reads, holding one entry per CDR3 protein. The table has roughly 1,300,000 distinct CDR3 sequences, roughly 59% seen once. Of note for this clonotype: Antigen specificity is unknown.

CDR3 length: 16 residues. Germline-derived CDR1 and CDR2 are MDHEN and SYDVKM. Unmatched junction bases numbered 6, after V lost 2 bases and J lost 2 bases. The chain combines TRBV28 with TRBJ2-1; 7 bases align to TRBD2. This receptor was identified in a man younger than 30 in good health. Sequenced: blood. This chain's CDR3 is CASSLHAGVPYNEQFF. CDR3 DNA: TGTGCCAGCAGTTTACACGCGGGAGTGCCCTACAATGAGCAGTTCTTC.